These T cell receptor beta chains were read from a single sample in a study of shared clonotypes between healthy human individuals. TCRdb's table, derived via immunoSEQ multiplex PCR, lists solely in-frame clones and lacks some. The sample includes roughly 2,300,000 clones, roughly 92% of them seen just once. The sample consisted of naive CD4+ T cells from PBMCs. These receptors were obtained from a man aged 18 to 30 in good health. Some clones in this sample may be carry-over from other donors' samples. The CDR3 runs from the conserved cysteine through the conserved F or W. The D gene is left open where the match is weak. Size is stated for part of the rows, as once, few or many counts, or as a class when the clone is expanded.

V,D,J,size,CDR3,DNA
TRBV5-1,TRBD2,TRBJ2-1,.,CASSSKGVAGGPYSYNEQFF,TGCGCCAGCAGCTCAAAAGGGGTGGCGGGAGGGCCTTACTCCTACAATGAGCAGTTCTTC
TRBV6-5,.,TRBJ1-3,once,CASTNNGHLMDTIYF,TGTGCCAGCACCAACAATGGACATTTGATGGACACCATATATTTT
TRBV29-1,.,TRBJ1-1,.,CSAELPGTEAFF,TGCAGCGCCGAGTTGCCGGGCACTGAAGCTTTCTTT
TRBV11-3,.,TRBJ2-6,once,CASSLQGSGANVLTF,TGTGCCAGCAGCCTACAGGGTTCCGGGGCCAACGTCCTGACTTTC
TRBV7-2,.,TRBJ1-2,.,CASSLAPGNTYGYTF,TGTGCCAGCAGCTTAGCGCCAGGCAACACCTATGGCTACACCTTC
TRBV2,TRBD2,TRBJ2-7,once,CASKIAGGPYEQYF,TGTGCCAGCAAGATAGCGGGAGGGCCCTACGAGCAGTACTTC
TRBV9,TRBD2,TRBJ2-1,.,CASSGTSSHNEQFF,TGTGCCAGCAGCGGGACTAGCAGCCACAATGAGCAGTTCTTC
TRBV4-1,TRBD1,TRBJ2-2,.,CASSQDRGPGELFF,TGCGCCAGCAGCCAAGACAGGGGGCCCGGGGAGCTGTTTTTT
TRBV5-1,.,TRBJ1-2,.,CASSLTGFANYGYTF,TGCGCCAGCAGCTTAACGGGGTTCGCTAACTATGGCTACACCTTC
TRBV5-1,.,TRBJ2-5,.,CASSFTPLGETQYF,TGCGCCAGCAGCTTTACCCCACTAGGGGAGACCCAGTACTTC